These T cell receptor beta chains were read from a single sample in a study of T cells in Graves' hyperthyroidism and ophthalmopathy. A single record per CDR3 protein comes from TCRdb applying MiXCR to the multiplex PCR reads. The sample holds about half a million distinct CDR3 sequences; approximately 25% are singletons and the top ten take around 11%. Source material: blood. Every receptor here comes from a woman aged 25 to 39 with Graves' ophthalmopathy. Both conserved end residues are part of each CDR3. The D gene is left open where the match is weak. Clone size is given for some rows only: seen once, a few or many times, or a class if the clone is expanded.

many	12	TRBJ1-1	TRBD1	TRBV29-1	TGCGGGGGACAGCCCGATGGAGGGGCAGCTTTCTTT	CGGQPDGGAAFF
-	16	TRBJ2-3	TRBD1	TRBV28	TGTGCCAGCAGAAAAATCTGGGACAGGGCTCCAGATACGCAGTATTTT	CASRKIWDRAPDTQYF
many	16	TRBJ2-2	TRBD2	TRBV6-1	TGTGCCAGCGGGACTAGCGGGAGTGGGGACACCGGGGAGCTGTTTTTT	CASGTSGSGDTGELFF
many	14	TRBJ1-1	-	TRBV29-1	TGCAGCGTCGCCCCCAGGGGATTGAACACTGAAGCTTTCTTT	CSVAPRGLNTEAFF
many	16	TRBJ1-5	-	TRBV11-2	TGTGCCAGCAGCCCCACCCAGGGCCGCAGCAATCAGCCCCAGCATTTT	CASSPTQGRSNQPQHF
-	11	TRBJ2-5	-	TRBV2	TGTGCCAGCACTCGGAGAGAGACCCAGTACTTC	CASTRRETQYF
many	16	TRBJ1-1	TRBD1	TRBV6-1	TGTGCCAGCAGGAGAACAGGGGAGTTGCGCAACGAGGAAGCTTTCTTT	CASRRTGELRNEEAFF
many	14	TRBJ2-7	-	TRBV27	TGTGCCAGCAGTTTAAATGGACAGTCCTACGAGCAGTACTTC	CASSLNGQSYEQYF
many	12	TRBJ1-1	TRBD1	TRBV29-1	TGCAGCGTTGAGGGACAGGGGCCTCAAGCTTTCTTT	CSVEGQGPQAFF
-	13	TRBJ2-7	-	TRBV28	TGTGCCAGCAGTTCCAGTTTTCTTGAGGGGCAGTACTTC	CASSSSFLEGQYF
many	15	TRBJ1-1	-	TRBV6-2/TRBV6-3	TGTGCCAGCAGAGCCTTCAGTTTTCAGAACACTGAAGCTTTCTTT	CASRAFSFQNTEAFF
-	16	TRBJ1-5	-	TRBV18	TGTGCCAGCTCACAGTCCGGGACGACGAACAATCAGCCCCAGCATTTT	CASSQSGTTNNQPQHF
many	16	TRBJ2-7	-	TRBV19	TGTGCCAGTACCAACCCCTGGACAGCGGTTTGTTGCGAGCAGTACTTC	CASTNPWTAVCCEQYF
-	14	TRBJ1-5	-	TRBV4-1	TGCGCCAGCAGCTTCTGGGAAAAAAATCAGCCCCAGCATTTT	CASSFWEKNQPQHF
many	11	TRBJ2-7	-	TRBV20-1	TGCAGTGCAAGGACAGTCAACGAGCAGTACTTC	CSARTVNEQYF
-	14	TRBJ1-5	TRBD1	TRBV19	TGTGCCAGTAGTATCGGACAGGGGGATCAGCCCCAGCATTTT	CASSIGQGDQPQHF
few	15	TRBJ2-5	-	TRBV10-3	TGTGCCATCAGTGAACAGCCAACCCCCCAAGAGACCCAGTACTTC	CAISEQPTPQETQYF
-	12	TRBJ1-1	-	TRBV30	TGTGCCTGGAGTCCTCAGAGAATTGAAGCTTTCTTT	CAWSPQRIEAFF
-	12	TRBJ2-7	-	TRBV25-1	TGTGCCAGCAGCGGTATTCGCTACGAGCAGTACTTC	CASSGIRYEQYF
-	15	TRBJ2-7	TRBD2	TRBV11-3	TGTGCCAGCAGCTCGGACGGGGTAAGCGGGGTAGATCAGTACTTC	CASSSDGVSGVDQYF
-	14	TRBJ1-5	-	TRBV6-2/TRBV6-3	TGTGCCAGCAGCTTAAGGTCGTACAATCAGCCCCAGCATTTT	CASSLRSYNQPQHF
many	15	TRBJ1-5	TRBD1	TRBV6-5	TGTGCCAGCAGTTACTCTGCAGGGGGGAGTCAGCCCCAGCATTTT	CASSYSAGGSQPQHF
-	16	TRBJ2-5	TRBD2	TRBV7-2	TGTGCCAGCAGCTTAGATGCTCCGGGGGGGGAAGAGACCCAGTACTTC	CASSLDAPGGEETQYF
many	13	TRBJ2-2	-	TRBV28	TGTGCCAGCAGTTTTGAAGGGAGGGGGGAGCTGTTTTTT	CASSFEGRGELFF
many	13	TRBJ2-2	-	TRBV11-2	TGTGCCAGCAGCTTAGTTACGGTCGGGGAGCTGTTTTTT	CASSLVTVGELFF
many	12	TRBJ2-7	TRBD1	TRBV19	TGTGCCAGTAAGGGGGCCAACTACGAGCAGTACTTC	CASKGANYEQYF
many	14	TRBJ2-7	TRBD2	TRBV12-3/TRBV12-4	TGTGCCAGCAGTTTGGCTAGCGGGGTTGGCGAGCAGTACTTC	CASSLASGVGEQYF
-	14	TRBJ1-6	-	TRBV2	TGTGCCAGCAGTGAACGGATATATAATTCACCCCTCCACTTT	CASSERIYNSPLHF
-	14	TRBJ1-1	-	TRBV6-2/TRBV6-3	TGTGCCAGCATTTCGGTACGTGGTGACACTGAAGCTTTCTTT	CASISVRGDTEAFF
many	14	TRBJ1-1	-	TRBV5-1	TGCGCCAGCAGCTTATACACAGCTGTCGCTGAAGCTTTCTTT	CASSLYTAVAEAFF
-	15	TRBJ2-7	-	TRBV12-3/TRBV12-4	TGTGCCAGCAGTTTAATGGCCCCTCCTGACTACGAGCAGTACTTC	CASSLMAPPDYEQYF
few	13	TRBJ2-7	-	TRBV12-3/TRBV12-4	TGTGCCAGCAGTTTACCCCAGGGGCGCGAGCAGTACTTC	CASSLPQGREQYF
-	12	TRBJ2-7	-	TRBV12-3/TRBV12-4	TGTGCCATCAGTAGACTGACGGGCGAGCAGTACTTC	CAISRLTGEQYF
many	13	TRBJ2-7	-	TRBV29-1	TGCAGCGCTGAACTGCAGAATTCCTACGAGCAGTACTTC	CSAELQNSYEQYF
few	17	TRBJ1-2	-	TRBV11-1	TGTGCCAGCAGCTTACCATTTGAATCGGGACCCGTAAAGGGCTACACCTTC	CASSLPFESGPVKGYTF
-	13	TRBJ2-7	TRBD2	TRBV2	TGTGCCAGTCTTTCGGGGGGGCCGGACGAGCAGTACTTC	CASLSGGPDEQYF
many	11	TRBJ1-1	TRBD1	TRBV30	TGTGCCTACGGGACAGTGAATGAAGCTTTCTTT	CAYGTVNEAFF
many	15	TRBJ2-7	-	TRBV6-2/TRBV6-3	TGTGCCAGCAGTGATGGGGGGCCCCCCTCCTACGAGCAGTACTTC	CASSDGGPPSYEQYF